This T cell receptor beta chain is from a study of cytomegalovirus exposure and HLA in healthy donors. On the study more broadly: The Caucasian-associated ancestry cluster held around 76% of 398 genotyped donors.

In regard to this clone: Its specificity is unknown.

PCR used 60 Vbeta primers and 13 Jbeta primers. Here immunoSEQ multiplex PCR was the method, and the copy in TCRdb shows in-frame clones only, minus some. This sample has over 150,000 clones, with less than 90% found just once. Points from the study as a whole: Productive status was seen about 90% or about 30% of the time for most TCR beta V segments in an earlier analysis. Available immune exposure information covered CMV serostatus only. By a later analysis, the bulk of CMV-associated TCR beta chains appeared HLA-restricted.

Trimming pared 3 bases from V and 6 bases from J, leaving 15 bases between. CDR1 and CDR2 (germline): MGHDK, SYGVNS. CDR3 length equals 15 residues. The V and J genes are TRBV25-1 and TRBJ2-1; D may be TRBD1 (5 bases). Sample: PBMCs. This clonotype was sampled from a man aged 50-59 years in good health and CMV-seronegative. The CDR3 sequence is CASSDKGAWGNEQFF. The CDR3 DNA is TGTGCCAGCAGTGATAAAGGGGCCTGGGGCAATGAGCAGTTCTTC.